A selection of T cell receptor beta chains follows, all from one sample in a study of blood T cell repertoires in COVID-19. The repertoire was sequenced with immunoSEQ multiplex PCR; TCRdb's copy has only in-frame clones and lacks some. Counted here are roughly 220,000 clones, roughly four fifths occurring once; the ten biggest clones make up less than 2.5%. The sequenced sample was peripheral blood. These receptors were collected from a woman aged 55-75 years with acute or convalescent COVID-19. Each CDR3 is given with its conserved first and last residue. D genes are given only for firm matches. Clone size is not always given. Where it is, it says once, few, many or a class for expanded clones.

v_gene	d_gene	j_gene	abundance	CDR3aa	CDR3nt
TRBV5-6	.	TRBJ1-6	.	CASSSGQLTSPLHF	TGTGCCAGCAGCTCCGGACAGTTAACTTCACCCCTCCACTTT
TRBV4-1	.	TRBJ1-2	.	CASSQDEQPVRGYTF	TGCGCCAGCAGCCAAGATGAGCAACCGGTTCGAGGCTACACCTTC
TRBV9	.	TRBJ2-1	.	CASSVGPSRDEQFF	TGTGCCAGCAGCGTAGGGCCTAGTCGGGATGAGCAGTTCTTC
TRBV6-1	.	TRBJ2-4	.	CASSEVIGAKNIQYF	TGTGCCAGCAGTGAAGTAATCGGAGCCAAAAACATTCAGTACTTC
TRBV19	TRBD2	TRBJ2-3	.	CASSIEASGGAVDTQYF	TGTGCCAGTAGTATAGAAGCTAGCGGGGGGGCCGTAGATACGCAGTATTTT
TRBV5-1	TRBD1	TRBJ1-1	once	CASSAGTGSEAFF	TGCGCCAGCAGCGCCGGGACAGGGAGTGAAGCTTTCTTT
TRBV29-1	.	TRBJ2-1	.	CSVEDVRGYEQFF	TGCAGCGTTGAAGATGTGAGGGGGTATGAGCAGTTCTTC
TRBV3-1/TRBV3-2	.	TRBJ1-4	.	CASSPPVTNEKLFF	TGTGCCAGCAGCCCGCCGGTAACTAATGAAAAACTGTTTTTT
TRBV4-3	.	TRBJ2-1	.	CASSQGEGGSSYNEQFF	TGCGCCAGCAGCCAAGGAGAGGGCGGTAGCTCCTACAATGAGCAGTTCTTC
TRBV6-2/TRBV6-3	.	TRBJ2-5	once	CASSYGNRVPETQYF	TGTGCCAGCAGTTACGGAAACAGGGTTCCGGAGACCCAGTACTTC
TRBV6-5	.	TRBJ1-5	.	CASTTGRFNQPQHF	TGTGCCAGCACCACAGGACGGTTCAATCAGCCCCAGCATTTT
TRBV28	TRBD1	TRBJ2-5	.	CASSDTGGNQETQYF	TGTGCCAGCAGTGATACAGGGGGCAACCAAGAGACCCAGTACTTC
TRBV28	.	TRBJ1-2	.	CASSPSGLTNYGYTF	TGTGCCAGCAGTCCCTCGGGTTTAACTAACTATGGCTACACCTTC
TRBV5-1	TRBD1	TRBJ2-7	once	CASSADRGYHEQYF	TGCGCCAGCAGCGCGGACAGGGGTTACCACGAGCAGTACTTC
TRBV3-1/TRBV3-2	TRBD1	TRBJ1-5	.	CASSQAGTGYQPQHF	TGTGCCAGCAGCCAAGCCGGGACAGGCTATCAGCCCCAGCATTTT
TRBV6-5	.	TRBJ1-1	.	CASHRGLNTEAFF	TGTGCCAGCCACCGGGGGTTGAACACTGAAGCTTTCTTT
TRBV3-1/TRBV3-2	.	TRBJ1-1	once	CASSQDIPTEAFF	TGTGCCAGCAGCCAAGATATTCCCACTGAAGCTTTCTTT
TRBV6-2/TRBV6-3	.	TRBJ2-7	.	CASSGLRQQYF	TGTGCCAGCAGTGGACTCAGGCAGCAGTACTTC
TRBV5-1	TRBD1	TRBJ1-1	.	CASSLGGTANTEAFF	TGCGCCAGCAGCTTGGGAGGGACAGCGAACACTGAAGCTTTCTTT
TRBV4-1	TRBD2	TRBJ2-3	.	CASSQVSGGVFLDTQYF	TGCGCCAGCAGCCAAGTTAGCGGGGGGGTCTTTCTGGATACGCAGTATTTT
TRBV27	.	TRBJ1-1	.	CASSLSYNRHQAFF	TGTGCCAGCAGTTTATCGTATAATCGACACCAAGCTTTCTTT
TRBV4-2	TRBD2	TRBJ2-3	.	CASSQLAGSTDTQYF	TGTGCCAGCAGCCAATTAGCGGGGAGCACAGATACGCAGTATTTT
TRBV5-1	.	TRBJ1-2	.	CASSFGDYYGYTF	TGCGCCAGCAGCTTCGGGGACTACTATGGCTACACCTTC